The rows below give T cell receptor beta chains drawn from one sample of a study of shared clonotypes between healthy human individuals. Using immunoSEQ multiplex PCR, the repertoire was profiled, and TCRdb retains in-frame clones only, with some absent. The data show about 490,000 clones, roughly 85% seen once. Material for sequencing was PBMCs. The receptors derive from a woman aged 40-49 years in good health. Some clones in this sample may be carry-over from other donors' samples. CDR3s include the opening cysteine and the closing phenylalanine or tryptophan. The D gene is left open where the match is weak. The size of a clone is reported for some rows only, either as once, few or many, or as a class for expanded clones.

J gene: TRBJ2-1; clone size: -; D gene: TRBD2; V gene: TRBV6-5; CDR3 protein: CASSLAGVLFDEQFF; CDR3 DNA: TGTGCCAGCAGTTTAGCGGGAGTTCTGTTCGATGAGCAGTTCTTC
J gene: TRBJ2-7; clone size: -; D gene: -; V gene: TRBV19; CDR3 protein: CASSTTYEQYF; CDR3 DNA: TGTGCCAGTAGTACCACCTACGAGCAGTACTTC
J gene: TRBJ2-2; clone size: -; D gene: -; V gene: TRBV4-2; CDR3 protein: CASSPDPYLGELFF; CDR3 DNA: TGTGCCAGCAGCCCCGACCCCTACCTGGGGGAGCTGTTTTTT
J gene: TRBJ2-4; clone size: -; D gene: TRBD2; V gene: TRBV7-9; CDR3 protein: CASSLMGLPKNIQYF; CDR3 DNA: TGTGCCAGCAGCTTAATGGGACTACCCAAAAACATTCAGTACTTC
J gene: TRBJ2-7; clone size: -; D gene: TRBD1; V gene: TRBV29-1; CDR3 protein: CSVELTGRHEQYF; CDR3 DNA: TGCAGCGTTGAGTTGACAGGGAGACACGAGCAGTACTTC
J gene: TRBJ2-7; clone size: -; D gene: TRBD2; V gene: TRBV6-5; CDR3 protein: CASSSTSGSIRYEQYF; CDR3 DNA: TGTGCCAGCAGTTCCACTAGCGGTTCTATTCGCTACGAGCAGTACTTC
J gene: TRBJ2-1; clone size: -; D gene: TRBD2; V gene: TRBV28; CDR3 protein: CASSSRTSGPYNEQFF; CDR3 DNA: TGTGCCAGCAGTTCACGGACTAGCGGACCCTACAATGAGCAGTTCTTC
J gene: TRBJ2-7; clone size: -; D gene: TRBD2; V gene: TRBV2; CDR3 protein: CASSVRREVYEQYF; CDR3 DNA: TGTGCCAGCAGTGTAAGGCGGGAGGTCTACGAGCAGTACTTC
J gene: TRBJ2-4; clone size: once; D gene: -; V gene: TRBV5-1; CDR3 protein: CASSLAPGVGKNIQYF; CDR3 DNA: TGCGCCAGCAGCTTGGCCCCGGGAGTGGGCAAAAACATTCAGTACTTC
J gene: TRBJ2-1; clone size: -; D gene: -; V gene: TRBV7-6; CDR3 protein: CASSRRGETQFF; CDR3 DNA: TGTGCCAGCAGTCGCAGGGGAGAGACGCAGTTCTTC
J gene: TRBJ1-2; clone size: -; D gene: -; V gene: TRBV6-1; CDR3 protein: CASSEGTANNYGYTF; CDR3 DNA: TGTGCCAGCAGTGAAGGGACAGCCAATAACTATGGCTACACCTTC
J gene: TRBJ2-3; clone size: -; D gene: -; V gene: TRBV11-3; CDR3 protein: CASSSLTSTDTQYF; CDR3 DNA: TGTGCCAGCAGCTCACTCACTAGCACAGATACGCAGTATTTT
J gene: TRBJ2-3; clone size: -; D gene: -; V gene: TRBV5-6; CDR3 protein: CASSLWGGSIDTQYF; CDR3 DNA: TGTGCCAGCAGCTTGTGGGGGGGCAGCATAGATACGCAGTATTTT
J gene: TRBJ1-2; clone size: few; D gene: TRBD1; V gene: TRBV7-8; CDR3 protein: CASSRGQGRSNYGYTF; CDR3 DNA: TGTGCCAGCAGCCGGGGACAGGGCCGCTCTAACTATGGCTACACCTTC
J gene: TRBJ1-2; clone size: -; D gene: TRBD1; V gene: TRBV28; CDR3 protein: CASSLPLEGADGYTF; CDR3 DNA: TGTGCCAGCAGTTTACCTCTGGAGGGGGCCGATGGCTACACCTTC
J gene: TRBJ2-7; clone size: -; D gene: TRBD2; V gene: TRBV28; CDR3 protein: CASSFQPGTSEHF; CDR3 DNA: TGTGCCAGCAGTTTTCAGCCCGGGACTAGCGAACACTTC
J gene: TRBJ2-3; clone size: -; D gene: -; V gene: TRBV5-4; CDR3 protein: CASSFRADTQYF; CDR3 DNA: TGTGCCAGCAGCTTTCGTGCAGATACGCAGTATTTT
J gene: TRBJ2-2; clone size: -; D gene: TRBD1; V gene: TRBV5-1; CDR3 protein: CASRGQGGSRELFF; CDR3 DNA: TGCGCCAGCAGAGGACAGGGGGGTTCCAGGGAGCTGTTTTTT
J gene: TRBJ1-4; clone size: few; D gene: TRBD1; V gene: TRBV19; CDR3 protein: CASSTRSSGDSNEKLFF; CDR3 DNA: TGTGCCAGTAGTACCCGCTCCTCAGGGGACAGCAATGAAAAACTGTTTTTT
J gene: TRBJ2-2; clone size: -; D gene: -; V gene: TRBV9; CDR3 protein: CASSPSGGRNTGELFF; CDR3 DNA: TGTGCCAGCAGCCCCTCCGGGGGCAGGAACACCGGGGAGCTGTTTTTT
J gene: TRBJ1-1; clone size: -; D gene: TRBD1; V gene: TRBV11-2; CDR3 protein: CASSLAGGGNTEAFF; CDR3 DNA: TGTGCCAGCAGCTTAGCAGGGGGGGGGAACACTGAAGCTTTCTTT
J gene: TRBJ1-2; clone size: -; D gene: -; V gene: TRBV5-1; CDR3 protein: CASSLGGGSGYTF; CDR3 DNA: TGCGCCAGCAGCTTGGGCGGGGGGAGCGGCTACACCTTC
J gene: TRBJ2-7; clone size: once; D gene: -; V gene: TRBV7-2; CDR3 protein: CASTEPGEGGEQYF; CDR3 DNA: TGTGCCAGCACCGAACCAGGGGAAGGAGGAGAGCAGTACTTC
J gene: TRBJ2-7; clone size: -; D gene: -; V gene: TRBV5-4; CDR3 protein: CASSPGRGRVYEQYF; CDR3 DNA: TGTGCCAGCAGCCCCGGACGAGGAAGGGTTTACGAGCAGTACTTC
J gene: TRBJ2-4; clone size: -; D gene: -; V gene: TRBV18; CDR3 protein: CASSPGAGGLDIQYF; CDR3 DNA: TGTGCCAGCTCACCAGGGGCAGGGGGACTGGACATTCAGTACTTC
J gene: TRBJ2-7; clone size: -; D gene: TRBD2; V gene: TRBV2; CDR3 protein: CASSEAARASGRVYGSYEQYF; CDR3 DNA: TGTGCCAGCAGTGAAGCGGCGCGGGCTAGCGGGAGAGTTTATGGCTCCTACGAGCAGTACTTC
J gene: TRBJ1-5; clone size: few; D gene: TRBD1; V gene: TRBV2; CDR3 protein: CASSGQGVFQPQHF; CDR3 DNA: TGTGCCAGCAGTGGACAGGGTGTCTTCCAGCCCCAGCATTTT
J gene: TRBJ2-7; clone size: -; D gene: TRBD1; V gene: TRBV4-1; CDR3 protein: CASSQDNRGTYEQYF; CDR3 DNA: TGCGCCAGCAGCCAAGATAACAGGGGAACCTACGAGCAGTACTTC
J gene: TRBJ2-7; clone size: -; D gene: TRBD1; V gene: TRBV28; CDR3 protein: CASSWPRTGRGYEQYF; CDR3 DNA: TGTGCCAGCAGTTGGCCCCGGACAGGGAGAGGGTACGAGCAGTACTTC